A selection of T cell receptor beta chains follows, all from one sample in a study of chemoradiotherapy in HPV16-positive cancers. Repertoires were generated with immunoSEQ multiplex PCR, while TCRdb's copy carries only in-frame clones and drops some. The repertoire includes some 32,000 clones, 89% of them detected once, and 2.5% to 3.5% sits in the top ten. This specimen consisted of blood, obtained from a patient who underwent chemoradiotherapy. These receptors were obtained from a human donor with HPV-associated anogenital cancer. The CDR3 runs from the conserved cysteine through the conserved F or W. The D gene is left open where the match is weak. Expanded clones are given a class, and other clones once, few, many or no size at all.

d_call	clone_size	v_call	j_call	cdr3_nt	cdr3_aa
NA	NA	TRBV10-3	TRBJ2-7	TGTGCCATCAGTGATTCCCAGAGCTACGAGCAGTACTTC	CAISDSQSYEQYF
NA	NA	TRBV12-2	TRBJ2-1	TGTGCAAGTCGCTTAGCGCTGGGGGGGCTCTCCTACAATGAGCAGTTCTTC	CASRLALGGLSYNEQFF
TRBD1	NA	TRBV11-2	TRBJ1-2	TGTGCCAGCAGCTCCACCCGGGACAGGGCCCCCAACTATGGCTACACCTTC	CASSSTRDRAPNYGYTF
NA	NA	TRBV6-1	TRBJ2-2	TGTGCCAGCAGGTTCACCTCCACCGGGGAGCTGTTTTTT	CASRFTSTGELFF
TRBD1	NA	TRBV12-5	TRBJ1-4	TGTGCTAGTGGTCCCGGACAGGGTGATGAAAAACTGTTTTTT	CASGPGQGDEKLFF
NA	NA	TRBV7-9	TRBJ1-1	TGTGCCAGCAGCTTAGGAGGGGTGAACACTGAAGCTTTCTTT	CASSLGGVNTEAFF
NA	NA	TRBV19	TRBJ2-5	TGTGCCAGTAGCAGGAGTGTAGTGGGAAGAGAGACCCAGTACTTC	CASSRSVVGRETQYF
TRBD1	NA	TRBV5-6	TRBJ1-2	TGTGCCAGCAGCTTGAGAGGGGGCTCAAACTATGGCTACACCTTC	CASSLRGGSNYGYTF
TRBD2	NA	TRBV25-1	TRBJ2-2	TGTGCCAGCAGCCCCCAGGGCGGGGGTGGCACCGGGGAGCTGTTTTTT	CASSPQGGGGTGELFF
NA	NA	TRBV6-1	TRBJ1-2	TGTGCCAGCAAAGAACCGGGACTCGGTGGCTACACCTTC	CASKEPGLGGYTF
NA	NA	TRBV30	TRBJ1-1	TGTGCCTGGTCGGGAATTGAGAACACTGAAGCTTTCTTT	CAWSGIENTEAFF
TRBD1	NA	TRBV18	TRBJ2-3	TGTGCCAGCTCACCAGTAGGGGGCAACACAGATACGCAGTATTTT	CASSPVGGNTDTQYF
NA	few	TRBV4-3	TRBJ2-7	TGCGCCAGCAGCCAAGACTGGTTGAGGACCCCCTTATACGAGCAGTACTTC	CASSQDWLRTPLYEQYF
NA	NA	TRBV10-2	TRBJ2-2	TGCGCCAGCTCGGTAGAAGGGGGGAACACCGGGGAGCTGTTTTTT	CASSVEGGNTGELFF
NA	NA	TRBV7-9	TRBJ1-1	TGTGCCAGCAGCTTAGGAGATCGGCAGATGAACACTGAAGCTTTCTTT	CASSLGDRQMNTEAFF
NA	NA	TRBV7-9	TRBJ2-5	TGTGCCAGCAGCTTAGCGGGGGGTGTGGAGACCCAGTACTTC	CASSLAGGVETQYF
TRBD1	NA	TRBV7-9	TRBJ1-5	TGTGCCAGCAGCTTACCAGGGGGAATCGGGAGCAATCAGCCCCAGCATTTT	CASSLPGGIGSNQPQHF
TRBD1	NA	TRBV19	TRBJ2-7	TGTGCCAGTAGAACTACAGGGGGCGTCCCCTACGAGCAGTACTTC	CASRTTGGVPYEQYF
NA	NA	TRBV30	TRBJ1-6	TGTGCCTGGAGTGTACAAGGGAGAGGGGGGCCTAGCTCCTATAATTCACCCCTCCACTTT	CAWSVQGRGGPSSYNSPLHF
TRBD1	NA	TRBV10-3	TRBJ1-2	TGTGCCATCAGTTCAACAGGGGGCGCGGATGGCTACACCTTC	CAISSTGGADGYTF
TRBD2	once	TRBV11-2	TRBJ2-1	TGTGCCAGCAGTGCTAGCGGGAGGGCGAACAATGAGCAGTTCTTC	CASSASGRANNEQFF
TRBD1	NA	TRBV11-2	TRBJ2-7	TGTGCCAGCAGCCCCGGCAGGGGGCGAGTCGAGCAGTACTTC	CASSPGRGRVEQYF
NA	NA	TRBV18	TRBJ1-2	TGTGCCAGCTCCCCTAGGACGGATCCTAACTATGGCTACACCTTC	CASSPRTDPNYGYTF
NA	NA	TRBV10-1	TRBJ2-7	TGCGCCAGCAGCGCTACAAACAACTACGAGCAGTACTTC	CASSATNNYEQYF
NA	once	TRBV7-9	TRBJ2-7	TGTGCCAGCAGCTTAGTGGGACCCCTCCACAACGAGCAGTACTTC	CASSLVGPLHNEQYF
NA	NA	TRBV4-3	TRBJ1-3	TGCGCCAGCAGCCAAGACCCGCCCAGCTTCGGAAACACCATATATTTT	CASSQDPPSFGNTIYF
TRBD2	NA	TRBV5-1	TRBJ2-2	TGCGCCAGCAGCTTGGGCGGGAGCGGGAGTGCCGCCGGGGAGCTGTTTTTT	CASSLGGSGSAAGELFF
TRBD1	NA	TRBV19	TRBJ1-1	TGTGCCAGTAGTGGAAGACAGGGGAGGATCCCTGAAGCTTTCTTT	CASSGRQGRIPEAFF
TRBD1	NA	TRBV9	TRBJ2-3	TGTGCCAGCAGCGCCGGACAGGGGTCTAACACAGATACGCAGTATTTT	CASSAGQGSNTDTQYF
TRBD2	NA	TRBV19	TRBJ2-3	TGTGCCAGTAGTATCCCGGGGGGGCGATTATACGATACGCAGTATTTT	CASSIPGGRLYDTQYF
TRBD2	NA	TRBV10-3	TRBJ2-7	TGTGCCATCAGTGGGCTAGCGGGGTACGAGCAGTACTTC	CAISGLAGYEQYF
TRBD2	NA	TRBV2	TRBJ2-3	TGTGCCAGCAGTTGGCTAGCGGGGGGCACAGATACGCAGTATTTT	CASSWLAGGTDTQYF
NA	NA	TRBV9	TRBJ2-2	TGTGCCAGCAGCGTAGAATGGACAGCGTACACCGGGGAGCTGTTTTTT	CASSVEWTAYTGELFF
NA	NA	TRBV7-2	TRBJ1-1	TGTGCCAGCAGCATGAATCAGGGGGCTTTCTTT	CASSMNQGAFF
NA	NA	TRBV6-5	TRBJ2-7	TGTGCCAGCAGTCGATCCGGGACCGCTACCTACGAGCAGTACTTC	CASSRSGTATYEQYF
NA	NA	TRBV11-3	TRBJ2-7	TGTGCCAGCAGCCCAGGACAAAGCTACGAGCAGTACTTC	CASSPGQSYEQYF
NA	NA	TRBV19	TRBJ2-1	TGTGCCAGTAGTCCTGGGACGTTCTACCAGGGGTACAATGAGCAGTTCTTC	CASSPGTFYQGYNEQFF
NA	NA	TRBV29-1	TRBJ1-2	TGCAGCGTTGAAGACGATAACTATGGCTACACCTTC	CSVEDDNYGYTF
NA	NA	TRBV5-1	TRBJ1-4	TGCGCCAGCAGCTTGGGTAGGACGGGTAATGAAAAACTGTTTTTT	CASSLGRTGNEKLFF
NA	NA	TRBV30	TRBJ1-1	TGTGCCTGGAGTCCAGGGGCGTTAGCTTTCTTT	CAWSPGALAFF
NA	NA	TRBV19	TRBJ2-1	TGTGCCAGTAACGGGCGGGATCTTTCCTACAATGAGCAGTTCTTC	CASNGRDLSYNEQFF
NA	NA	TRBV5-4	TRBJ1-2	TGTGCCAGCAGCCCCCAACTGACAGGAGGAGGCTACACCTTC	CASSPQLTGGGYTF